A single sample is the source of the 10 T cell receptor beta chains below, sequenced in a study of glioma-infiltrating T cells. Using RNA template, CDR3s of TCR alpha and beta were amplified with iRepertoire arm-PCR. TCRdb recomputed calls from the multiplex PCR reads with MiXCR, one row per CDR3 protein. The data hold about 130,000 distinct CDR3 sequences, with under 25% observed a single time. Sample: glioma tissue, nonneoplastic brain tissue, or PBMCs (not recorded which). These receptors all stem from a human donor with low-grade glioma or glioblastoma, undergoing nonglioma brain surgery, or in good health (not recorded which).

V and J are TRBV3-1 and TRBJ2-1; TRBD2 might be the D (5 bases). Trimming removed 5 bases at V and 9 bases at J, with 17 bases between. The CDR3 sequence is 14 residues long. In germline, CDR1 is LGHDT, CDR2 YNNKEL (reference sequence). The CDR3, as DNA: TGTGCCAGCAGCGCTCGGACTCTAGGAAGTGAGCAGTTCTTC. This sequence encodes CASSARTLGSEQFF.

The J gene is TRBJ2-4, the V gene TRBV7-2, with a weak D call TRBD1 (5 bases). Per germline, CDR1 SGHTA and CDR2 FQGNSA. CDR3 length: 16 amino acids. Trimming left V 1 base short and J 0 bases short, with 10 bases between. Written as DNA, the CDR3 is TGTGCCAGCAGCTTAGTTTGGACACAAGCCAAAAACATTCAGTACTTC. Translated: CASSLVWTQAKNIQYF. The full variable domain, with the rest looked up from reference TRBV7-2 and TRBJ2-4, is GAGVSQSPSNKVTEKGKDVELRCDPISGHTALYWYRQSLGQGLEFLIYFQGNSAPDKSGLPSDRFSAERTGGSVSTLTIQRTQQEDSAVYLCASSLVWTQAKNIQYFGAGTRLSVL.

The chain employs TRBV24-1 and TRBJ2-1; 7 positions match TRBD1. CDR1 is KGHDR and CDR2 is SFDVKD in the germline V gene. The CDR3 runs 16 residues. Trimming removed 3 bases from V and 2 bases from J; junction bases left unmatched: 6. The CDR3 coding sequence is TGTGCCACCAGTGATGCCAAAGGGGGCGCCTACAATGAGCAGTTCTTC. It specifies CATSDAKGGAYNEQFF.

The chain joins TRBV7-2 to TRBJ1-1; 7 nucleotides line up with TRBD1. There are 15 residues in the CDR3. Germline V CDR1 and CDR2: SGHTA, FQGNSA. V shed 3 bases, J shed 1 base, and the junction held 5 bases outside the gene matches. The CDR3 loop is CASSFQTGRNTEAFF. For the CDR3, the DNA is TGTGCCAGCAGCTTCCAGACAGGGAGGAACACTGAAGCTTTCTTT.

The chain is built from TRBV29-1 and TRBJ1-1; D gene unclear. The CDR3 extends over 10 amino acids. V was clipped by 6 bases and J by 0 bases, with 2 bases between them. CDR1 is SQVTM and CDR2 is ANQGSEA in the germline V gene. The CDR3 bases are TGCAGCGTCATGAACACTGAAGCTTTCTTT. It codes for CSVMNTEAFF.

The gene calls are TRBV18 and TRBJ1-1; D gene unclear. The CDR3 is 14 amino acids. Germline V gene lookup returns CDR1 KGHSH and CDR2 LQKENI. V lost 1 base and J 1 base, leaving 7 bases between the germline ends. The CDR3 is CASSPQSENTEAFF. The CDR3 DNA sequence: TGTGCCAGCTCACCACAATCCGAGAACACTGAAGCTTTCTTT.

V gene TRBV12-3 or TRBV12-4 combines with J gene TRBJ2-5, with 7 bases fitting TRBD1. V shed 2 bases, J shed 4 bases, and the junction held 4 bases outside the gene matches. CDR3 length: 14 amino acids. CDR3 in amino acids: CASSLRAGGETQYF. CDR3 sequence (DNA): TGTGCCAGCAGTTTAAGGGCAGGGGGAGAGACCCAGTACTTC.

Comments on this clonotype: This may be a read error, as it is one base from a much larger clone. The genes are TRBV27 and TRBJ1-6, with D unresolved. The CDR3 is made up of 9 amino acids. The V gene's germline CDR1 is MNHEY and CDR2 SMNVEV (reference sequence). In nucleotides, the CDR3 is TGTACCAATAATTCACCCCTCCACTTT. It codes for CTNNSPLHF.

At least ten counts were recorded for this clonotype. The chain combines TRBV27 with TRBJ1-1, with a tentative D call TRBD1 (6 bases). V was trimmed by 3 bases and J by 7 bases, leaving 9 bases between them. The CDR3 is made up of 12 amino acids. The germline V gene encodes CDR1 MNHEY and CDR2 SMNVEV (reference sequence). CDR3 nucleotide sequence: TGTGCCAGCAGTTTCGGGGGCATTGAAGCTTTCTTT. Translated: CASSFGGIEAFF.

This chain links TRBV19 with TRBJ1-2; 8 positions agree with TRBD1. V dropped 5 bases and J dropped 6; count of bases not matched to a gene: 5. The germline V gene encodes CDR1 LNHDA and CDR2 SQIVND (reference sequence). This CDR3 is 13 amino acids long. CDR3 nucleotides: TGTGCCAGTAGTGGGACAGGTCTTGATGGCTACACCTTC. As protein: CASSGTGLDGYTF.